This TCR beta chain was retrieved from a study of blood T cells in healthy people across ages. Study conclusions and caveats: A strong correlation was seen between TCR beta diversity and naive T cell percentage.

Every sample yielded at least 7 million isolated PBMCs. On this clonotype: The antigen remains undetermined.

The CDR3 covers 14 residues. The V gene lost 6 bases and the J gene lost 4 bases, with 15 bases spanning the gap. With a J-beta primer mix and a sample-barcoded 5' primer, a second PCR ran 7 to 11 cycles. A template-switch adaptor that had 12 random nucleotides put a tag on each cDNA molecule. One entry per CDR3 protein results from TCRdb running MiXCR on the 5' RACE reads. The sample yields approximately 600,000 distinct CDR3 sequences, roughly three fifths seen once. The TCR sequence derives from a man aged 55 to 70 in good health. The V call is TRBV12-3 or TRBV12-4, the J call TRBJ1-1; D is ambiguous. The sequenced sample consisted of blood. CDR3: CASSLTRVRTEAFF. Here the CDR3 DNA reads TGTGCCAGCAGCTTGACCCGGGTCCGCACTGAAGCTTTCTTT.